Described below is a single TCR beta chain sequence and its context. The antigen remains undetermined. The CDR3 spans 16 residues. The ends were cut back, 2 bases at V and 2 bases at J, with 16 bases in the middle. Germline lookup yields CDR1 GTSNPN and CDR2 SVGIG (reference sequence). The sample comes from a study of T cells after yellow fever vaccination. General study results and limits: The study re-detected most primary-vaccination clones after the booster (96% CD4, around 89% CD8). Researchers cautioned that FACS-sorted repertoires could harbor abundant clonotypes contaminating from the bulk population.

MiXCR, applied by TCRdb to the 5' RACE reads, yields one record per CDR3 protein. Here the sample spans about 630,000 distinct CDR3 sequences, around 12% being singletons. The sequencing used PBMCs, collected on the day of the yellow fever booster vaccination. This chain connects TRBV30 to TRBJ1-3; D call uncertain. The clonotype was recovered from a man in his thirties or forties who received the YFV17D yellow fever vaccine. In nucleotides, the CDR3 is TGTGCCTGGAGTATCCTGACTGGTTCGCCTGGAAACACCATATATTTT. Protein: CAWSILTGSPGNTIYF.